The 27 T cell receptor beta chains reported below all come from one sample, sequenced in a study of CD8+ T cells in alopecia areata. Regarding treatment: oral pan-JAK inhibitor, 5-10 mg twice daily. In each case, RNA was isolated and then reverse transcribed into cDNA as the sequencing template. Clones were read by immunoSEQ multiplex PCR, and TCRdb kept only the in-frame ones, dropping some. The sample consists of about 210,000 clones, over 60% of them appearing once. The source material was CD4+ T cells sorted from blood, sampled at week 4, from a patient treated with tofacitinib. All receptors derive from a human donor with alopecia areata.

The chain uses TRBV30 and TRBJ2-5, with 8 positions matching TRBD2. The J segment lost 0 bases and the V segment lost 5 bases, leaving 11 bases of the junction unmatched. Germline V lookup: CDR1 GTSNPN, CDR2 SVGIG (reference sequence). The CDR3 sequence is 16 residues long. CDR3 nucleotides: TGTGCCTGGGGGGCCCCCCAGCGGGGGTACCAAGAGACCCAGTACTTC. Translated: CAWGAPQRGYQETQYF.

The table lists this clone with a few counts. The J gene is TRBJ2-5, the V gene TRBV21-1; the table assigns TRBD2, which was not confirmed against the DNA. TRBV21-1 is an annotated pseudogene. This CDR3 has 15 residues. CDR3 coding DNA: TGTGCCAGCAGCAGGGGTGGGACTAGTTTGGAGACCCAGTACTTC. Translating it yields CASSRGGTSLETQYF.

This clone was counted a single time. This chain uses TRBV2 with TRBJ1-5; no definite D call. The V gene lost 7 bases and the J gene lost 3 bases, with 13 bases spanning the gap. The germline gives CDR1 SNHLY, CDR2 FYNNEI. The CDR3 totals 14 residues. The CDR3 loop reads CASKALSLNQPQHF. The CDR3 nucleotides read TGTGCCAGCAAGGCGCTGAGCCTCAATCAGCCCCAGCATTTT.

V gene TRBV5-1 combines with J gene TRBJ2-3; 7 nucleotides agree with TRBD2. CDR1 is SGHRS, CDR2 YFSETQ, per germline. The CDR3 totals 16 residues. Losses at the gene ends were 3 bases for V and 3 bases for J; bases not matched to a gene: 10. The CDR3 sequence is CASSSGGLAATDTQYF. The DNA of the CDR3 is TGCGCCAGCAGCTCCGGCGGGCTAGCGGCGACAGATACGCAGTATTTT.

This clone has a single count. The rearrangement links TRBV11-2 to TRBJ1-1; D ambiguous. Germline CDR1 is SGHAT and CDR2 is FQNNGV. Trimming cost V 1 base and J 3 bases, with 9 bases left between them. There are 14 residues in the CDR3. CDR3 in amino acids: CASSLAPQDTEAFF. The CDR3, as DNA: TGTGCCAGCAGCTTAGCTCCTCAAGACACTGAAGCTTTCTTT.

To note about this clone: The identical CDR3 is also encoded by other nucleotide sequences in the sample. The V call is TRBV20-1, the J call TRBJ2-1; D uncertain. The CDR3 runs to 11 residues. The germline gives CDR1 DFQATT, CDR2 SNEGSKA (reference sequence). The ends were cut back, 0 bases at V and 9 bases at J, with 6 bases in the middle. The CDR3 DNA reads as TGCAGTGCTAGAGATCTGGGTGAGCAGTTCTTC. This gives the protein CSARDLGEQFF.

This clone was found a few times. V gene TRBV4-2 combines with J gene TRBJ2-3, with 8 bases identical to TRBD2. Germline CDR1 LGHNA, CDR2 YNFKEQ. This CDR3 region has 15 residues. J lost 4 bases, V lost 2 bases, and 5 bases had no gene match. CDR3 sequence reads: CASSQSSGAADTQYF. CDR3 sequence (DNA): TGTGCCAGCAGCCAAAGTAGCGGGGCTGCAGATACGCAGTATTTT.

This clone has only one observation. The rearrangement links TRBV30 to TRBJ1-1; possible D gene TRBD1, 6 bases. Trimming removed 4 bases at V and 3 bases at J, with 18 bases between. Germline V gene lookup returns CDR1 GTSNPN and CDR2 SVGIG (reference sequence). The length of the CDR3 is 15 residues. The CDR3 here is CAWMSRGEGDTEAFF. The CDR3, as DNA: TGTGCCTGGATGTCCAGGGGCGAGGGGGACACTGAAGCTTTCTTT. The variable domain in full, with the rest retrieved from reference TRBV30 and TRBJ1-1, is SQTIHQWPATLVQPVGSPLSLECTVEGTSNPNLYWYRQAAGRGLQLLFYSVGIGQISSEVPQNLSASRPQDRQFILSSKKLLLSDSGFYLCAWMSRGEGDTEAFFGQGTRLTVV.

The chain has TRBV6-5 and TRBJ1-1; the match to TRBD1 covers 7 bases. Germline values: CDR1 MNHEY, CDR2 SVGAGI. The CDR3 loop spans 15 amino acids. V lost 2 bases and J lost 3; bases outside the gene matches: 6. The CDR3 loop reads CASSYLGTVDTEAFF. In DNA form, the CDR3 reads TGTGCCAGCAGTTACCTAGGGACAGTGGACACTGAAGCTTTCTTT.

This rearrangement joins TRBV5-1 to TRBJ2-2; D is uncertain. From germline, CDR1 is SGHRS and CDR2 YFSETQ. Trimming shortened V by 3 bases and J by 2 bases, and 8 bases separated the two germline ends. This CDR3 has 14 residues. CDR3 nucleotides: TGCGCCAGCAGCTCGGGCCACAACACCGGGGAGCTGTTTTTT. It specifies CASSSGHNTGELFF.

This rearrangement joins TRBV30 to TRBJ2-2, with 7 bases fitting TRBD2. CDR3 size: 12 residues. With V trimmed by 4 bases and J by 5 bases, 1 base remained unmatched. Germline V CDR1 and CDR2: GTSNPN, SVGIG (reference sequence). This CDR3 is CAWTGLTGELFF. CDR3 bases: TGTGCCTGGACGGGACTAACCGGGGAGCTGTTTTTT. Variable domain in full (rest from reference TRBV30 and TRBJ2-2): SQTIHQWPATLVQPVGSPLSLECTVEGTSNPNLYWYRQAAGRGLQLLFYSVGIGQISSEVPQNLSASRPQDRQFILSSKKLLLSDSGFYLCAWTGLTGELFFGEGSRLTVL.

This chain uses TRBV19 with TRBJ2-4; the D is unclear. Germline lookup yields CDR1 LNHDA and CDR2 SQIVND (reference sequence). The V and J ends lost 7 bases and 0 bases respectively, with 7 bases between them. The length of the CDR3 is 13 residues. CDR3 sequence: CASIKGAKNIQYF. The CDR3 nucleotides read TGTGCCAGTATCAAGGGAGCCAAAAACATTCAGTACTTC.

This clone was counted between two and nine times. The chain recombines TRBV7-2 with TRBJ1-2, with D perhaps TRBD1 (6 bases). This CDR3 has 15 residues. Trimming shortened V by 1 base and J by 4 bases, and 13 bases separated the two germline ends. Per germline, CDR1 SGHTA and CDR2 FQGNSA. The CDR3 loop reads CASSLEVTGLYGYTF. The CDR3 nucleotides are TGTGCCAGCAGCTTAGAGGTGACAGGACTCTATGGCTACACCTTC.

The chain combines TRBV5-6 with TRBJ2-3, with TRBD1 identical over 7 bases. The CDR3 is 13 amino acids. V gave up 7 bases and J gave up 6 bases; unmatched junction bases: 8. The germline V gene encodes CDR1 SGHDT and CDR2 YYEEEE. CDR3 residues: CASSDRVSDTQYF. CDR3 coding DNA: TGTGCCAGCTCCGACAGGGTTAGTGATACGCAGTATTTT.

V and J are TRBV15 and TRBJ1-2; 8 positions match TRBD1. There are 15 residues in the CDR3. Germline V gene sequence: CDR1 LNHNV, CDR2 YYDKDF (reference sequence). V trimming: 2 bases; J trimming: 5 bases; junction bases outside the gene matches: 7. This chain's CDR3 is CATSRPQGAGYGYTF. The CDR3 DNA sequence: TGTGCCACCAGCAGACCTCAGGGGGCGGGATATGGCTACACCTTC.

V usage is TRBV7-8 and J usage is TRBJ2-5; D gene unclear. The CDR3 runs to 13 residues. CDR1 and CDR2 from the germline V gene are SGHVS and FQNEAQ. Trimming stripped 2 bases from V and 5 bases from J, with 9 bases between. CDR3 amino acids: CASSLSRMETQYF. The CDR3 coding sequence is TGTGCCAGCAGCTTAAGCCGTATGGAGACCCAGTACTTC.

In DNA, the CDR3 is TGCGCCAGCAGCCAACCCCGGCGGTCTAGCGGGGGGGCGGGCACCGGGGAGCTGTTTTTT. Translating it yields CASSQPRRSSGGAGTGELFF. The V and J genes are TRBV4-1 and TRBJ2-2; 12 nucleotides line up with TRBD2. Germline V gives CDR1 MGHRA, CDR2 YSYEKL. CDR3 length equals 20 residues. V shed 2 bases and J 4 bases; nucleotides not matched to a gene: 14.

The V and J genes are TRBV29-1 and TRBJ1-1, with D perhaps matching TRBD1 (5 bases). The CDR3 is 11 residues long. Germline V CDR1 and CDR2: SQVTM, ANQGSEA. Trimming pared 8 bases from V and 9 bases from J, leaving 16 bases between. CDR3: CSTGTSNQAFF. The CDR3 region has the DNA TGCAGCACGGGGACCTCTAACCAAGCTTTCTTT.

This chain links TRBV5-4 with TRBJ2-3, with 8 nucleotides matching TRBD2. This CDR3 region has 15 residues. The junction had 0 bases not matched to a gene; V was cut back by 0 bases and J by 0 bases. Germline lookup yields CDR1 SGHNT and CDR2 YYREEE (reference sequence). In DNA, the CDR3 is TGTGCCAGCAGCTTGGGCGGGGGGAGCACAGATACGCAGTATTTT. Translation gives CASSLGGGSTDTQYF.

The chain is built from TRBV7-2 and TRBJ2-5; perhaps D is TRBD1 or TRBD2 (6 bases each). Deletions cut 5 bases from V and 4 bases from J, with 14 bases between. The germline CDR1 and CDR2 sequences are SGHTA and FQGNSA. The CDR3 spans 14 residues. The DNA for the CDR3 is TGTGCCAGCAGCCTAGGAGGGGGGCGAGAGACCCAGTACTTC. Its translation is CASSLGGGRETQYF.

This clone was found a few times. The chain joins TRBV15 to TRBJ2-2; D may be TRBD2 (6 bases). The ends were cut back, 6 bases at V and 5 bases at J, with 19 bases in the middle. Germline CDR1 is LNHNV and CDR2 is YYDKDF (reference sequence). This CDR3 comprises 16 residues. CDR3: CATRTPNGGSTGELFF. DNA for the CDR3: TGTGCCACCAGAACCCCCAACGGAGGGAGTACCGGGGAGCTGTTTTTT.

V and J are TRBV5-6 and TRBJ2-5; 9 nucleotides agree with TRBD1. Trimming cost V 4 bases and J 6 bases; bases outside gene matches: 10. Germline V gene data show CDR1 as SGHDT and CDR2 as YYEEEE. There are 15 residues in the CDR3. The DNA of the CDR3 is TGTGCCAGCAGCAAAAGGACAGGGGTAGTGAAGACCCAGTACTTC. It codes for CASSKRTGVVKTQYF.

This sequence joins TRBV18 and TRBJ1-4, with a possible D match to TRBD1 (6 bases). The CDR3 has 18 amino acids. V dropped 1 base and J dropped 0 bases, with 15 bases sitting between them. The germline V gene has CDR1 KGHSH and CDR2 LQKENI. The CDR3 DNA reads TGTGCCAGCTCACCACTCCAGGGGCAAGGCGCAACTAATGAAAAACTGTTTTTT. The encoded protein is CASSPLQGQGATNEKLFF.

V and J are TRBV30 and TRBJ1-1, with TRBD1 matching over 11 bases. The CDR3 consists of 14 residues. Trimming cost V 6 bases and J 4 bases; bases outside gene matches: 7. Germline CDR1 and CDR2: GTSNPN and SVGIG (reference sequence). The CDR3 loop is CACGQGARGTEAFF. CDR3 sequence (DNA): TGTGCCTGCGGACAGGGGGCAAGAGGCACTGAAGCTTTCTTT. Supplemented by reference TRBV30 and TRBJ1-1, the full variable domain reads SQTIHQWPATLVQPVGSPLSLECTVEGTSNPNLYWYRQAAGRGLQLLFYSVGIGQISSEVPQNLSASRPQDRQFILSSKKLLLSDSGFYLCACGQGARGTEAFFGQGTRLTVV.

The chain joins TRBV10-3 to TRBJ1-1; no clear D gene. The CDR3 totals 14 residues. The germline V gene encodes CDR1 ENHRY and CDR2 SYGVKD. V lost 10 bases, J lost 5 bases, and 20 bases lay in between. The CDR3 protein is CATLRTEGYTEAFF. As DNA, the CDR3 is TGTGCCACCCTACGCACCGAGGGCTATACTGAAGCTTTCTTT.

This sequence joins TRBV6-7 and TRBJ1-1, with a weak D call TRBD1 (5 bases). TRBV6-7 is known as an ORF, though its function is uncertain. CDR3 length: 10 residues. V shed 4 bases and J shed 11 bases, with 8 bases lying between them. CDR3 in DNA: TGTGCCAGCAGTTTGGGGGAGGCTTTCTTT. Translating gives CASSLGEAFF.

The chain combines TRBV6-1 with TRBJ2-3, with 10 bases identical to TRBD2. The CDR3 is made up of 14 amino acids. Germline V CDR1 and CDR2: MNHNS, SASEGT. V was clipped by 4 bases and J by 5 bases; unmatched bases: 3. In DNA, the CDR3 is TGTGCCAGCAGTGGGGGGACTAGCGTAGATACGCAGTATTTT. It encodes CASSGGTSVDTQYF.